Included here is one T cell receptor beta chain sequence, with context. Antigen: not known. Mismatch with germline at one junction end may stem from a read error. Time point defined: newly diagnosed GD, antithyroid drugs for less than 3 months. PBMC RNA served as the TCR library source. Patients with Graves' disease were diagnosed by American Thyroid Association guidelines. The EDTA tubes were filled with about 9 milliliters of drawn peripheral blood. The CDR3 covers 15 residues. Germline loops: CDR1 KGHSH, CDR2 LQKENI. These data come from a study of regulatory T cells in long-lasting Graves disease. Study-wide points: There were preferences for TRBV28, TRBJ1-2 and TRBJ2-5 in persistent disease.

Combining iRepertoire HTBI primers with Arm-PCR of CDR3 regions, the authors built TCR beta libraries. TCRdb re-called the multiplex PCR reads with MiXCR, one entry per CDR3 protein. Of approximately 230,000 distinct CDR3 sequences listed, about 18% are singletons. The chain combines TRBV18 with TRBJ2-1, with 9 bases that match TRBD2. The sample consisted of peripheral blood mononuclear cells (PBMCs), taken at new diagnosis, from a patient treated with antithyroid drugs. This receptor was identified in a female donor with Graves disease. DNA of the CDR3: TGTGCCGGCTCACCTCCCGGGACTAGCCTCAATGAGCAGTTCTTC. Residues: CAGSPPGTSLNEQFF.